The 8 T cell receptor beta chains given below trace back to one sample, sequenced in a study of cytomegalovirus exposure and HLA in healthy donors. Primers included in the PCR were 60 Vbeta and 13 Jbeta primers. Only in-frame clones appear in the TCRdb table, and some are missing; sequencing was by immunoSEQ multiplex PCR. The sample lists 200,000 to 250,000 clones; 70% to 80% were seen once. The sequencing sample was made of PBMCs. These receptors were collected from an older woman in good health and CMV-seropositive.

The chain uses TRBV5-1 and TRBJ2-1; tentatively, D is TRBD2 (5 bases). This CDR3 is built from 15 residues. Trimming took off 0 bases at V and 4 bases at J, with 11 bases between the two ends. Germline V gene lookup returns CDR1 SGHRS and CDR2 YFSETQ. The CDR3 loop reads CASSLGLAAYNEQFF. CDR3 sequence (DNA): TGCGCCAGCAGCTTGGGTCTAGCAGCATACAATGAGCAGTTCTTC. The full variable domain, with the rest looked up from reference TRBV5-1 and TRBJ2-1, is KAGVTQTPRYLIKTRGQQVTLSCSPISGHRSVSWYQQTPGQGLQFLFEYFSETQRNKGNFPGRFSGRQFSNSRSEMNVSTLELGDSALYLCASSLGLAAYNEQFFGPGTRLTVL.

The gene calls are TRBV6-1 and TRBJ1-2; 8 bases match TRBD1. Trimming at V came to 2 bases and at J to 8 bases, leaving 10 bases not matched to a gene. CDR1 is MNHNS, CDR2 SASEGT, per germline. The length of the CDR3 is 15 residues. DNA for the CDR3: TGTGCCAGCAGTGAACCCCCAGGGGGCGCGGAGGGCTACACCTTC. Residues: CASSEPPGGAEGYTF.

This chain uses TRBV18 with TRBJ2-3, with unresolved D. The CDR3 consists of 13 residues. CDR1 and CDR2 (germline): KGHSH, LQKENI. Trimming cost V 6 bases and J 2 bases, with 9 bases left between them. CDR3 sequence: CASSLDITDTQYF. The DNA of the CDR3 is TGTGCCAGCTCCCTAGATATCACAGATACGCAGTATTTT.

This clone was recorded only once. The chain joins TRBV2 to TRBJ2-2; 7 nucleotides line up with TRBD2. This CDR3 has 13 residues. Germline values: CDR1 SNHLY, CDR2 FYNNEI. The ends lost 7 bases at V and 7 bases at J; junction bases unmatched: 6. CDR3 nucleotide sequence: TGTGCCAGCACTGGGAGGGAAAGCGGGGAGCTGTTTTTT. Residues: CASTGRESGELFF.

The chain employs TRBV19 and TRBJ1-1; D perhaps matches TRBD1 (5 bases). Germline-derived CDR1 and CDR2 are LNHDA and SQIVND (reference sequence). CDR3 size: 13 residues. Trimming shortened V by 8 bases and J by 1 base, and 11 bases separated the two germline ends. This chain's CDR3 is CASLGRRNTEAFF. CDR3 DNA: TGTGCCAGTCTGGGGCGGAGGAACACTGAAGCTTTCTTT.

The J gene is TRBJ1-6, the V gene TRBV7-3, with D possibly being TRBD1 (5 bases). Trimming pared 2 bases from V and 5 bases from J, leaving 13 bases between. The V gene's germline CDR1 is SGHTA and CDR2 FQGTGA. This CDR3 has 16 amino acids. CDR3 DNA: TGTGCCAGCAGCTTATTAGGGGTCGATAATAATTCACCCCTCCACTTT. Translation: CASSLLGVDNNSPLHF.

The CDR3 sequence is CASSSTDGGVNYGYTF. CDR3 sequence (DNA): TGCGCCAGCAGCTCGACGGATGGAGGCGTTAACTATGGCTACACCTTC. The gene calls are TRBV5-1 and TRBJ1-2; D unresolved. The germline V gene encodes CDR1 SGHRS and CDR2 YFSETQ. V lost 3 bases, J lost 1 base, and 16 bases lay in between. The CDR3 loop spans 16 amino acids.

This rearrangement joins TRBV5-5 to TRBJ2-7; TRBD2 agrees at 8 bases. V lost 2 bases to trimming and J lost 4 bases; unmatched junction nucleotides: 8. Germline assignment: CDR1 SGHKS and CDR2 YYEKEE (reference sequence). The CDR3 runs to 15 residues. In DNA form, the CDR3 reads TGTGCCAGCAGCTTTTTTTTAGCGGGAACGTACGAGCAGTACTTC. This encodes CASSFFLAGTYEQYF.